What follows are 5 T cell receptor beta chains derived from one specimen sequenced in a study of monozygotic twins with inflammatory bowel disease. TCRdb re-called the 5' RACE reads; one entry per CDR3 protein, DNA not given. The ten most abundant clones cover about 2.6% of a sample with some 400,000 distinct CDR3 sequences. The sequenced material came from blood. These receptors were obtained from a human donor with ulcerative colitis or Crohn's disease, or a healthy co-twin of an affected twin (not recorded which).

The chain recombines TRBV13 with TRBJ2-1; with no DNA, the TCRdb D assignment of TRBD1 cannot be verified. The CDR3 is 13 residues long. In germline, CDR1 is PRHDT, CDR2 FYEKMQ (reference sequence). CDR3 residues: CASSTGYRNEQFF.

V usage is TRBV20-1 and J usage is TRBJ1-1; the TRBD1 assignment by TCRdb is unverifiable without DNA. CDR1 is DFQATT, CDR2 SNEGSKA, per germline (reference sequence). The CDR3 sequence is 11 residues long. The CDR3 sequence is CSARKDSGVFF.

V usage is TRBV12-3 or TRBV12-4 and J usage is TRBJ2-7; TCRdb reports TRBD1, a call that lacks DNA to check it against. This CDR3 has 16 residues. CDR3 sequence: CASSPTGGIGSYEQYF.

V gene TRBV15 combines with J gene TRBJ1-4. The CDR3 runs 14 residues. CDR1 and CDR2 from the germline V gene are LNHNV and YYDKDF (reference sequence). The CDR3 loop reads CATSVGQQGEKLFF. The entire variable domain, with the rest obtained from reference TRBV15 and TRBJ1-4, is as follows: DAMVIQNPRYQVTQFGKPVTLSCSQTLNHNVMYWYQQKSSQAPKLLFHYYDKDFNNEADTPDNFQSRRPNTSFCFLDIRSPGLGDTAMYLCATSVGQQGEKLFFGSGTQLSVL.

The chain employs TRBV2 and TRBJ1-1. The CDR3 spans 13 residues. Germline loops: CDR1 SNHLY, CDR2 FYNNEI. CDR3 loop: CASSPSGHTEAFF.